These 10 T cell receptor beta chains were all obtained from the same sample, sequenced in a study of shared clonotypes between healthy human individuals. CD45RO-negative, CCR7-selected cells formed the naive CD8 fraction, which excluded terminally differentiated effector memory CD45RA+ cells. The data were produced by immunoSEQ multiplex PCR, yet TCRdb's version contains in-frame clones alone and is incomplete. The table includes approximately 1.9 million clones, just under 95% detected once. Input material: naive CD8+ T cells from PBMCs. These receptors originate from a man in his late teens or twenties in good health. Some clones in this sample may be carry-over from other donors' samples.

The CDR3 protein is CASSWDLSYTGELFF. The DNA for the CDR3 is TGCGCCAGCAGTTGGGACCTATCTTACACCGGGGAGCTGTTTTTT. This chain connects TRBV5-1 to TRBJ2-2, with D perhaps given as TRBD1 or TRBD2 (5 bases each). The CDR3 runs 15 residues. CDR1 and CDR2 (germline): SGHRS, YFSETQ. V lost 5 bases, J lost 3 bases, and 14 bases lay in between.

The rearrangement uses TRBV9 and TRBJ1-2, with 10 bases aligning to TRBD1. The germline gives CDR1 SGDLS, CDR2 YYNGEE. This CDR3 contains 15 residues. With 3 bases clipped from V and 4 bases from J, the junction kept 6 bases outside the gene matches. DNA of the CDR3: TGTGCCAGCAGCGAGGCGGGACAGGGGCGCTATGGCTACACCTTC. Translating it yields CASSEAGQGRYGYTF.

The genes are TRBV27 and TRBJ2-3; D is perhaps TRBD2 (5 bases). Per the germline V gene, CDR1 is MNHEY and CDR2 is SMNVEV (reference sequence). Trimming removed 5 bases at V and 3 bases at J, with 9 bases between. This CDR3 is 13 amino acids long. CDR3 region: CASSEGWTDTQYF. The CDR3 DNA follows: TGTGCCAGCAGTGAGGGTTGGACAGATACGCAGTATTTT.

Comment on this clone: Within the sample, other DNA sequences also encode this same CDR3. The V and J genes are TRBV28 and TRBJ2-7, with 7 bases identical to TRBD1. CDR1 is MDHEN, CDR2 SYDVKM, per germline. V was pared by 5 bases and J by 0 bases, with 4 bases of the junction left unmatched. The CDR3 extends over 14 amino acids. The CDR3 sequence: CASSIGTASYEQYF. In nucleotides, the CDR3 is TGTGCCAGCAGTATTGGGACAGCCTCCTACGAGCAGTACTTC.

The chain carries TRBV27 and TRBJ1-5; D uncertain. Germline assignment: CDR1 MNHEY and CDR2 SMNVEV (reference sequence). CDR3 length: 14 amino acids. Trimming removed 0 bases at V and 7 bases at J, with 10 bases between. DNA of the CDR3: TGTGCCAGCAGTTTATCGGGAGAGTGGCAGCCCCAGCATTTT. Its protein is CASSLSGEWQPQHF.

This rearrangement joins TRBV18 to TRBJ2-5; D ambiguous. With 2 bases removed from V and 2 bases from J, the gap between germline ends came to 12 bases. The CDR3 runs 15 residues. CDR1 is KGHSH, CDR2 LQKENI, per germline. The CDR3 region has the DNA TGTGCCAGCTCACCAGGATCAGTCAGGCAAGAGACCCAGTACTTC. Protein product: CASSPGSVRQETQYF. Looking up the rest from reference TRBV18 and TRBJ2-5 gives the full variable domain: NAGVMQNPRHLVRRRGQEARLRCSPMKGHSHVYWYRQLPEEGLKFMVYLQKENIIDESGMPKERFSAEFPKEGPSILRIQQVVRGDSAAYFCASSPGSVRQETQYFGPGTRLLVL.

The chain links TRBV27 to TRBJ2-5; D possibly corresponds to TRBD2 (7 bases). Germline CDR1 MNHEY, CDR2 SMNVEV (reference sequence). V was cut by 4 bases and J by 7 bases, with 13 bases left in between. The CDR3 is 13 residues long. Here the CDR3 reads CASSSTGRGTQYF. The CDR3, as DNA: TGTGCCAGCAGTTCCACAGGGAGGGGGACCCAGTACTTC.

The V call is TRBV27, the J call TRBJ2-7; 7 bases are shared with TRBD1. Germline V gene lookup returns CDR1 MNHEY and CDR2 SMNVEV (reference sequence). CDR3 length: 15 residues. Trimming took 2 bases from V and 2 from J; bases not matched to a gene: 6. The DNA for the CDR3 is TGTGCCAGCAGTTTAATACCCGACAGGGCCTACGAGCAGTACTTC. Translating it yields CASSLIPDRAYEQYF.

The rearrangement links TRBV28 to TRBJ2-1; 8 nucleotides match TRBD1. The germline CDR1 and CDR2 sequences are MDHEN and SYDVKM. Germline trimming cut 3 bases from V and 7 bases from J; bases unmatched to any gene: 8. The CDR3 runs 15 residues. CDR3 region: CASSLSGGLGNEQFF. CDR3 in DNA: TGTGCCAGCAGTTTGTCAGGGGGCCTAGGGAATGAGCAGTTCTTC.

This clone was detected a few times. The rearrangement links TRBV27 to TRBJ2-1; D tentatively fits TRBD1 or TRBD2 (5 bases each). V lost 4 bases and J 8 bases, leaving 9 bases between the germline ends. Germline V gene sequence: CDR1 MNHEY, CDR2 SMNVEV (reference sequence). This CDR3 is 12 amino acids long. CDR3 sequence (DNA): TGTGCCAGCAGTTGGGGGTCGGATGAGCAGTTCTTC. It codes for CASSWGSDEQFF.